The 2 T cell receptor beta chains below were found in one sample sequenced in a study of cytomegalovirus exposure and HLA in healthy donors. PCR amplification relied on 60 Vbeta primers (plus 13 Jbeta primers). Generated by immunoSEQ multiplex PCR, the TCRdb table keeps only in-frame clones and is missing some. The sample lists 140,000 to 150,000 clones, 65% to 75% occurring once. Source material: PBMCs. These receptors all stem from a man aged 55-75 years in good health and CMV-seronegative.

This clone was seen a handful of times. The chain couples TRBV13 to TRBJ2-3; D is undetermined. The CDR3 sequence is 15 residues long. Germline CDR1 PRHDT, CDR2 FYEKMQ (reference sequence). The V and J ends lost 0 bases and 0 bases respectively, with 7 bases between them. DNA for the CDR3: TGTGCCAGCAGCTTAGGTCAAACTAGCACAGATACGCAGTATTTT. Translation gives CASSLGQTSTDTQYF.

The V gene is TRBV5-6, the J gene TRBJ2-7, with 10 bases fitting TRBD1. Germline V gene data show CDR1 as SGHDT and CDR2 as YYEEEE. The CDR3 contains 16 residues. With V trimmed by 5 bases and J by 1 base, 9 bases remained unmatched. CDR3 nucleotide sequence: TGTGCCAGCAGGGAAACCGGGACAGGGGCTTCCTACGAGCAGTACTTC. Translated: CASRETGTGASYEQYF.